This passage covers 13 T cell receptor beta chains from one sample sequenced in a study of blood T cell repertoires in COVID-19. Generated by immunoSEQ multiplex PCR, the TCRdb table keeps only in-frame clones and is missing some. The sample records about 240,000 clones, roughly four fifths being singletons. Material: peripheral blood. The receptors here all came from a woman aged 55-70 years with active or convalescent COVID-19.

The rearrangement joins TRBV7-2 to TRBJ2-3; 10 bases line up with TRBD2. Germline V CDR1 and CDR2: SGHTA, FQGNSA. J was trimmed by 2 bases and V by 0 bases; bases with no gene match: 8. The CDR3 contains 18 residues. CDR3 nucleotides: TGTGCCAGCAGCTTAGCCTTTTGGACTAGCGGCAACACAGATACGCAGTATTTT. Amino acids: CASSLAFWTSGNTDTQYF.

The rearrangement links TRBV5-1 to TRBJ2-7; 7 nucleotides line up with TRBD1. The CDR3 contains 17 residues. The trim removed 0 bases at V and 2 bases at J, leaving 11 bases unmatched. Germline loops: CDR1 SGHRS, CDR2 YFSETQ. This CDR3 reads CASSLVGPGQFPYEQYF. CDR3 in DNA: TGCGCCAGCAGCTTGGTGGGGCCGGGACAGTTTCCCTACGAGCAGTACTTC.

A few counts support this clone. The J gene is TRBJ2-3, the V gene TRBV30; D remains ambiguous. Trimming removed 0 bases at V and 8 bases at J, with 6 bases between. Germline V gene lookup returns CDR1 GTSNPN and CDR2 SVGIG (reference sequence). CDR3 size: 11 residues. Here the CDR3 reads CAWSVKATQYF. The CDR3 DNA sequence: TGTGCCTGGAGTGTAAAAGCTACGCAGTATTTT.

V usage is TRBV24-1 and J usage is TRBJ2-7; the match to TRBD1 covers 8 bases. The germline V gene has CDR1 KGHDR and CDR2 SFDVKD. The CDR3 has 16 amino acids. Trimming took 0 bases from V and 3 from J; bases not matched to a gene: 6. CDR3 DNA: TGTGCCACCAGTGATTTGCGGGGGACAGGCATCTACGAGCAGTACTTC. The encoded protein is CATSDLRGTGIYEQYF.

The chain employs TRBV11-1 and TRBJ2-7, with TRBD1 as a possible D gene (5 bases). CDR3 length equals 14 residues. Trimming left V 1 base short and J 4 bases short, with 11 bases between. CDR1 SGHAT and CDR2 FQDESV come from the germline V gene (reference sequence). CDR3 DNA sequence: TGTGCCAGCAGCTTAGGAATAGGGGTGTACGAGCAGTACTTC. Translated, it gives CASSLGIGVYEQYF.

This clone was seen many times. The chain employs TRBV4-2 and TRBJ2-7; 8 bases agree with TRBD1. The CDR3 runs to 17 residues. Germline V lookup: CDR1 LGHNA, CDR2 YNFKEQ. Trimming took 4 bases from V and 1 from J; bases not matched to a gene: 12. The CDR3 loop reads CASSPSSDRGFSYEQYF. The CDR3 DNA reads as TGTGCCAGCAGCCCATCGAGCGACAGGGGTTTTTCCTACGAGCAGTACTTC.

The rearrangement links TRBV19 to TRBJ1-4; D uncertain. Germline lookup yields CDR1 LNHDA and CDR2 SQIVND (reference sequence). The CDR3 has 18 amino acids. V dropped 4 bases and J dropped 1 base, with 19 bases sitting between them. Here the CDR3 reads CASSTSGGQMGTNEKLFF. The CDR3 DNA reads as TGTGCCAGTAGTACCAGCGGCGGCCAGATGGGAACTAATGAAAAACTGTTTTTT.

This clone was observed once. The genes are TRBV2 and TRBJ1-2; the D gene is possibly TRBD1 (6 bases). The CDR3 has 13 residues. V lost 8 bases to trimming and J lost 4 bases, with 14 bases between them. Germline loops: CDR1 SNHLY, CDR2 FYNNEI. CDR3 sequence: CASVQGSLYGYTF. For the CDR3, the DNA is TGTGCCAGCGTACAGGGATCCCTCTATGGCTACACCTTC.

The chain uses TRBV7-2 and TRBJ2-5, with 7 bases lining up with TRBD2. Germline CDR1 SGHTA, CDR2 FQGNSA. The CDR3 runs 14 residues. Losses at the gene ends were 1 base for V and 5 bases for J; bases not matched to a gene: 4. CDR3 residues: CASSLGTRRETQYF. CDR3 nucleotide sequence: TGTGCCAGCAGCTTAGGGACTAGGCGGGAGACCCAGTACTTC.

This chain links TRBV11-2 with TRBJ1-6, with a tentative D call TRBD1 (5 bases). The CDR3 extends over 18 amino acids. Germline V CDR1 and CDR2: SGHAT, FQNNGV. V lost 1 base and J 0 bases, leaving 13 bases between the germline ends. CDR3 coding DNA: TGTGCCAGCAGCTTAGTTCGCGGGGGTGGCTCCTATAATTCACCCCTCCACTTT. Translated: CASSLVRGGGSYNSPLHF.

The gene calls are TRBV5-1 and TRBJ1-2; D not resolved. The germline V and J ends were trimmed by 1 base and 0 bases, with 13 bases remaining between them. The CDR3 runs to 16 residues. Germline V gene sequence: CDR1 SGHRS, CDR2 YFSETQ. CDR3 amino acids: CASSLNGRQANYGYTF. Here the CDR3 DNA reads TGCGCCAGCAGCTTGAACGGGAGGCAAGCTAACTATGGCTACACCTTC.

The CDR3 loop is CASSRRRGPGGYGYTF. Written as DNA, the CDR3 is TGTGCCAGCAGCCGCCGTCGGGGTCCCGGCGGCTATGGCTACACCTTC. The J gene is TRBJ1-2, the V gene TRBV3-1 (or the pseudogene TRBV3-2), with D unclear. Deletions cut 4 bases from V and 4 bases from J, with 19 bases between. This CDR3 has 16 residues. The germline gives CDR1 LGHDT, CDR2 YNNKEL (reference sequence).

This clone was picked up a small number of times. The gene calls are TRBV27 and TRBJ2-7; 10 nucleotides line up with TRBD2. The CDR3 runs 17 residues. Per the germline V gene, CDR1 is MNHEY and CDR2 is SMNVEV (reference sequence). With 3 bases clipped from V and 4 bases from J, the junction kept 12 bases outside the gene matches. The CDR3 region is CASSFGSSGGVPYEQYF. The CDR3 DNA sequence: TGTGCCAGCAGTTTCGGCTCTAGCGGGGGCGTTCCATACGAGCAGTACTTC.